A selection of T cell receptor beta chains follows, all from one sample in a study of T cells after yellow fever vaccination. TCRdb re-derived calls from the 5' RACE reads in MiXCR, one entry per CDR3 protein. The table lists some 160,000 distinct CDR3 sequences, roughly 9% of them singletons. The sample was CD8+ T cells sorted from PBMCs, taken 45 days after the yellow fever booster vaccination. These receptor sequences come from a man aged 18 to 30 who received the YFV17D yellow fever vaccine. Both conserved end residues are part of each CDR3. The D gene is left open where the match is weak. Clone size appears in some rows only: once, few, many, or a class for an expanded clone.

cdr3_nt: TGTGCCAGCAGCCAAGACGGGACAACGGGCTTCTATGGCTACACCTTC
cdr3_aa: CASSQDGTTGFYGYTF
cdr3_length: 16
clone_size: many
j_call: TRBJ1-2
d_call: NA
v_call: TRBV6-2/TRBV6-3

cdr3_nt: TGTGCCAGCAGCTTAGTTGTCGGGGGCGGGGAGCTGTTTTTT
cdr3_aa: CASSLVVGGGELFF
cdr3_length: 14
clone_size: few
j_call: TRBJ2-2
d_call: NA
v_call: TRBV7-6

cdr3_nt: TGTGCCAGCAATCAGGACCTAGAGCAGTTCTTC
cdr3_aa: CASNQDLEQFF
cdr3_length: 11
clone_size: NA
j_call: TRBJ2-1
d_call: NA
v_call: TRBV6-2/TRBV6-3

cdr3_nt: TGCGCCAGCAGTGGAGTCCCCGGGGAGCTGTTTTTT
cdr3_aa: CASSGVPGELFF
cdr3_length: 12
clone_size: many
j_call: TRBJ2-2
d_call: NA
v_call: TRBV10-2

cdr3_nt: TGTGCCAGCAGCCAAGTCATAGAAGTTCAAGAGACCCAGTACTTC
cdr3_aa: CASSQVIEVQETQYF
cdr3_length: 15
clone_size: many
j_call: TRBJ2-5
d_call: NA
v_call: TRBV3-1

cdr3_nt: TGTGCCAGCAGCTTGGAACAGGTCCAAGAGACCCAGTACTTC
cdr3_aa: CASSLEQVQETQYF
cdr3_length: 14
clone_size: NA
j_call: TRBJ2-5
d_call: NA
v_call: TRBV5-4

cdr3_nt: TGTGCCAGCAGTTACCAATCCACAAAATTCGGCTACGAGCAGTACTTC
cdr3_aa: CASSYQSTKFGYEQYF
cdr3_length: 16
clone_size: few
j_call: TRBJ2-7
d_call: NA
v_call: TRBV6-2/TRBV6-3

cdr3_nt: TGTGCCAGCAGCCAAGCTAGGGGATTATCCTACGAGCAGTACTTC
cdr3_aa: CASSQARGLSYEQYF
cdr3_length: 15
clone_size: many
j_call: TRBJ2-7
d_call: NA
v_call: TRBV4-2

cdr3_nt: TGTGCCAGCAGTTTACAGGCGCAATATCAGCCCCAGCATTTT
cdr3_aa: CASSLQAQYQPQHF
cdr3_length: 14
clone_size: few
j_call: TRBJ1-5
d_call: NA
v_call: TRBV27

cdr3_nt: TGTGCTAGTAGTGAAACTGGGCCCCACGAATTATATGGCTACACCTTC
cdr3_aa: CASSETGPHELYGYTF
cdr3_length: 16
clone_size: NA
j_call: TRBJ1-2
d_call: NA
v_call: TRBV12-5

cdr3_nt: TGTGCCAGCAGCCAAGTAGTCCGGGGGATAGGACCTCTCTCATACAATGAGCAGTTCTTC
cdr3_aa: CASSQVVRGIGPLSYNEQFF
cdr3_length: 20
clone_size: few
j_call: TRBJ2-1
d_call: NA
v_call: TRBV3-1

cdr3_nt: TGCAGTGCTAGGCACAGCTCCTACAATGAGCAGTTCTTC
cdr3_aa: CSARHSSYNEQFF
cdr3_length: 13
clone_size: NA
j_call: TRBJ2-1
d_call: NA
v_call: TRBV20-1

cdr3_nt: TGTGCCAGCAGCGCGGGACTGAGGAACACTGAAGCTTTCTTT
cdr3_aa: CASSAGLRNTEAFF
cdr3_length: 14
clone_size: few
j_call: TRBJ1-1
d_call: NA
v_call: TRBV9

cdr3_nt: TGTGCCAGCAGCTTAGTTAGGGCTAGCGGGGGTATCTACGAGCAGTACTTC
cdr3_aa: CASSLVRASGGIYEQYF
cdr3_length: 17
clone_size: few
j_call: TRBJ2-7
d_call: TRBD2
v_call: TRBV11-2

cdr3_nt: TGCAGCGCTATGACAGGGAATGAGCAGTTCTTC
cdr3_aa: CSAMTGNEQFF
cdr3_length: 11
clone_size: NA
j_call: TRBJ2-1
d_call: TRBD1
v_call: TRBV29-1

cdr3_nt: TGCGCCAGCAGCTCACGACTAGCGGGGACAGATACGCAGTATTTT
cdr3_aa: CASSSRLAGTDTQYF
cdr3_length: 15
clone_size: few
j_call: TRBJ2-3
d_call: TRBD2
v_call: TRBV5-1

cdr3_nt: TGCAGCGCGATTCCGTCCGCTTCAGCCTTCCAAGAGACCCAGTACTTC
cdr3_aa: CSAIPSASAFQETQYF
cdr3_length: 16
clone_size: many
j_call: TRBJ2-5
d_call: NA
v_call: TRBV29-1

cdr3_nt: TGTGCCAGCAGCTCGCTTATCGGGACAGGGGACCAGCATTTT
cdr3_aa: CASSSLIGTGDQHF
cdr3_length: 14
clone_size: few
j_call: TRBJ1-5
d_call: TRBD1
v_call: TRBV5-6

cdr3_nt: TGTGCCATCCTGGACAGGGGGCTCGATGAGCAGTTCTTC
cdr3_aa: CAILDRGLDEQFF
cdr3_length: 13
clone_size: NA
j_call: TRBJ2-1
d_call: TRBD1
v_call: TRBV10-3

cdr3_nt: TGTGCCAGCAGTTCCACCGGGACAGGGAGGTATCAGCCCCAGCATTTT
cdr3_aa: CASSSTGTGRYQPQHF
cdr3_length: 16
clone_size: NA
j_call: TRBJ1-5
d_call: TRBD1
v_call: TRBV12-3/TRBV12-4

cdr3_nt: TGTGCTAGCCGATTAGCGGGGGGCTACACCGGGGAGCTGTTTTTT
cdr3_aa: CASRLAGGYTGELFF
cdr3_length: 15
clone_size: few
j_call: TRBJ2-2
d_call: TRBD2
v_call: TRBV12-5

cdr3_nt: TGTGCCAGCAGCTTAGTGGGGACTAATTACGAGCAGTACTTC
cdr3_aa: CASSLVGTNYEQYF
cdr3_length: 14
clone_size: many
j_call: TRBJ2-7
d_call: TRBD2
v_call: TRBV7-8

cdr3_nt: TGTGCCAGCAGTCCCCTTGAGGGTCAAGAGACCCAGTACTTC
cdr3_aa: CASSPLEGQETQYF
cdr3_length: 14
clone_size: NA
j_call: TRBJ2-5
d_call: NA
v_call: TRBV28

cdr3_nt: TGCGCCAGCAGCCAAGCCGGGACAGGGGGCACTGAAGCTTTCTTT
cdr3_aa: CASSQAGTGGTEAFF
cdr3_length: 15
clone_size: few
j_call: TRBJ1-1
d_call: TRBD1
v_call: TRBV4-3

cdr3_nt: TGTGCCAGCAGCTTAGGTCAGGGGATGAGCTCCTACGAGCAGTACTTC
cdr3_aa: CASSLGQGMSSYEQYF
cdr3_length: 16
clone_size: many
j_call: TRBJ2-7
d_call: NA
v_call: TRBV7-9

cdr3_nt: TGTGCCAGCAGTGAACCCAACAGGGTCCACGAGCAGTACTTC
cdr3_aa: CASSEPNRVHEQYF
cdr3_length: 14
clone_size: NA
j_call: TRBJ2-7
d_call: NA
v_call: TRBV6-1

cdr3_nt: TGCGCCAGCAGCACCAGTTCTAGCGGGGGACCGAATGAGCAGTTCTTC
cdr3_aa: CASSTSSSGGPNEQFF
cdr3_length: 16
clone_size: many
j_call: TRBJ2-1
d_call: TRBD2
v_call: TRBV4-1

cdr3_nt: TGTGCCAGTAGGGGACAGGGGGTGAACACTGAAGCTTTCTTT
cdr3_aa: CASRGQGVNTEAFF
cdr3_length: 14
clone_size: NA
j_call: TRBJ1-1
d_call: TRBD1
v_call: TRBV19

cdr3_nt: TGTGCCAGCAGTTTAGTGGCGTCCTTTGAATGGGCTTTCTTT
cdr3_aa: CASSLVASFEWAFF
cdr3_length: 14
clone_size: few
j_call: TRBJ1-1
d_call: NA
v_call: TRBV12-3/TRBV12-4

cdr3_nt: TGTGCCACCAAGCGCAGGTCCTCAAACTACGAGCAGTACTTC
cdr3_aa: CATKRRSSNYEQYF
cdr3_length: 14
clone_size: few
j_call: TRBJ2-7
d_call: NA
v_call: TRBV6-2/TRBV6-3

cdr3_nt: TGTGCCAGCAGCCGGAGGGGGCGCGGGGGCGTTTGGGATGAGCAGTTCTTC
cdr3_aa: CASSRRGRGGVWDEQFF
cdr3_length: 17
clone_size: NA
j_call: TRBJ2-1
d_call: NA
v_call: TRBV4-2

cdr3_nt: TGTGCCAGCGGCCAGGGCAACGAGCAGTACTTC
cdr3_aa: CASGQGNEQYF
cdr3_length: 11
clone_size: few
j_call: TRBJ2-7
d_call: NA
v_call: TRBV27

cdr3_nt: TGCGCCAGCAGCGGCCGGGACACAGACTCTGGAAACACCATATATTTT
cdr3_aa: CASSGRDTDSGNTIYF
cdr3_length: 16
clone_size: NA
j_call: TRBJ1-3
d_call: NA
v_call: TRBV5-1

cdr3_nt: TGTGCCAGCAGCTTACGGGGCGACGGCACCGGGGAGCTGTTTTTT
cdr3_aa: CASSLRGDGTGELFF
cdr3_length: 15
clone_size: NA
j_call: TRBJ2-2
d_call: NA
v_call: TRBV11-2

cdr3_nt: TGTGCCAGCAGCTTTGGGACACGGAACACCGGGGAGCTGTTTTTT
cdr3_aa: CASSFGTRNTGELFF
cdr3_length: 15
clone_size: NA
j_call: TRBJ2-2
d_call: NA
v_call: TRBV11-2

cdr3_nt: TGTGCTAGTGGTTTGGCCCGCACAGGGGTCACCGGGGAGCTGTTTTTT
cdr3_aa: CASGLARTGVTGELFF
cdr3_length: 16
clone_size: NA
j_call: TRBJ2-2
d_call: TRBD1
v_call: TRBV12-5

cdr3_nt: TGTGCCAGCAGCTTGGGGCAGGGGGCTAATGAAAAACTGTTTTTT
cdr3_aa: CASSLGQGANEKLFF
cdr3_length: 15
clone_size: NA
j_call: TRBJ1-4
d_call: TRBD1
v_call: TRBV5-6

cdr3_nt: TGTGCCAGCAGCTGGGAGGTCGGGATGGACACTGAAGCTTTCTTT
cdr3_aa: CASSWEVGMDTEAFF
cdr3_length: 15
clone_size: NA
j_call: TRBJ1-1
d_call: NA
v_call: TRBV5-6

cdr3_nt: TGCGCCAGCAGACAAAGTCCCAGCGGCAGCCCGTACGAGCAGTACTTC
cdr3_aa: CASRQSPSGSPYEQYF
cdr3_length: 16
clone_size: many
j_call: TRBJ2-7
d_call: NA
v_call: TRBV4-1

cdr3_nt: TGTGCCAGCAGCCTTCGGAAGGGTGGGTTCGCTTTAATGGTGAACACTGAAGCTTTCTTT
cdr3_aa: CASSLRKGGFALMVNTEAFF
cdr3_length: 20
clone_size: few
j_call: TRBJ1-1
d_call: NA
v_call: TRBV21-1

cdr3_nt: TGTGCCAGCTCACCCTCTGGGGAGGCTGGGGAGACCCAGTACTTC
cdr3_aa: CASSPSGEAGETQYF
cdr3_length: 15
clone_size: NA
j_call: TRBJ2-5
d_call: NA
v_call: TRBV18